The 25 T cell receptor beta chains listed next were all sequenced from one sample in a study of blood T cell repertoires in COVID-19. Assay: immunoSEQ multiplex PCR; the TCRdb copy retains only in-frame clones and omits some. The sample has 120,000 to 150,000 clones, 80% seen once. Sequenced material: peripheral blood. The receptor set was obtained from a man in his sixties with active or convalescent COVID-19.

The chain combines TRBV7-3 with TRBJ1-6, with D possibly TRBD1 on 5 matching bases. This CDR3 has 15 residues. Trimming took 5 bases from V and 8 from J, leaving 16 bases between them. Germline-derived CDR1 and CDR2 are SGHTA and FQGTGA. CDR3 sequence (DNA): TGTGCCAGCAGCCCCCGGGGGGGACTGTATTCACCCCTCCACTTT. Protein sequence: CASSPRGGLYSPLHF. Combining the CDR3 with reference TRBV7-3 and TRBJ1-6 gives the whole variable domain GAGVSQTPSNKVTEKGKYVELRCDPISGHTALYWYRQSLGQGPEFLIYFQGTGAADDSGLPNDRFFAVRPEGSVSTLKIQRTERGDSAVYLCASSPRGGLYSPLHFGNGTRLTVT.

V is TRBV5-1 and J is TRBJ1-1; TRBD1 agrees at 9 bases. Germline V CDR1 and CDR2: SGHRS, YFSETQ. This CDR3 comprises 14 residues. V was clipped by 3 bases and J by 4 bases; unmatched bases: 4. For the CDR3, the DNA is TGCGCCAGCAGCTCGACAGGGGGGGTCACTGAAGCTTTCTTT. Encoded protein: CASSSTGGVTEAFF.

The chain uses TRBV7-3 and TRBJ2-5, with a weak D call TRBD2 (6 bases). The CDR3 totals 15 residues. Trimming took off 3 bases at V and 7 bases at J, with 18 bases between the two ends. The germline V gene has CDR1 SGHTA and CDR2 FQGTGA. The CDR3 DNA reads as TGTGCCAGCAGCTTCCGCGGGAACGACCCAGGGACCCAGTACTTC. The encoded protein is CASSFRGNDPGTQYF.

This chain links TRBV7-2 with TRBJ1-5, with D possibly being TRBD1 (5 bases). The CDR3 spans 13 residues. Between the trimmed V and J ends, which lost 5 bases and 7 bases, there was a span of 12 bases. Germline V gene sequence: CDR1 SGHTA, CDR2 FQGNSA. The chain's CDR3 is CASSDGGRQPQHF. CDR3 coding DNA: TGTGCCAGCAGCGACGGGGGTCGGCAGCCCCAGCATTTT.

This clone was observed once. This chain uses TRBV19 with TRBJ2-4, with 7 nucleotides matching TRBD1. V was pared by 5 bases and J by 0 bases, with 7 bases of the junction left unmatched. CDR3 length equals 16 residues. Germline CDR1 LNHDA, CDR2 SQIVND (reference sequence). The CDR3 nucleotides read TGTGCCAGTAGTCTCGACAGGGTAGGAGCCAAAAACATTCAGTACTTC. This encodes CASSLDRVGAKNIQYF.

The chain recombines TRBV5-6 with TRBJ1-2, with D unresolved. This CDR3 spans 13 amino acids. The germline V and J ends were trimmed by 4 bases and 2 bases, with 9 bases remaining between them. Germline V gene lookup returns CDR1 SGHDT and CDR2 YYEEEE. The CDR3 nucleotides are TGTGCCAGCAGCCCCACACACAACTATGGCTACACCTTC. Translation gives CASSPTHNYGYTF.

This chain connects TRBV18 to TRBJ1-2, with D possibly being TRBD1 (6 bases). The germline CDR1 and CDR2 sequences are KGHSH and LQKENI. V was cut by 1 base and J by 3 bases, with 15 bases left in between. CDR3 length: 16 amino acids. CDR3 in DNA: TGTGCCAGCTCACCACGTACACAGGGTGGCGACTATGGCTACACCTTC. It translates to CASSPRTQGGDYGYTF. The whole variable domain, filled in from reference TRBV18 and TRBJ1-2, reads NAGVMQNPRHLVRRRGQEARLRCSPMKGHSHVYWYRQLPEEGLKFMVYLQKENIIDESGMPKERFSAEFPKEGPSILRIQQVVRGDSAAYFCASSPRTQGGDYGYTFGSGTRLTVV.

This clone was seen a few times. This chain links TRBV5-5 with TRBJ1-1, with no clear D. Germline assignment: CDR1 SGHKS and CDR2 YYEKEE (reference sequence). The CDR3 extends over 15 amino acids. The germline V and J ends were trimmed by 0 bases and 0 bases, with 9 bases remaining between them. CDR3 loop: CASSLEPVMNTEAFF. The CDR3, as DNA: TGTGCCAGCAGCTTGGAACCGGTAATGAACACTGAAGCTTTCTTT.

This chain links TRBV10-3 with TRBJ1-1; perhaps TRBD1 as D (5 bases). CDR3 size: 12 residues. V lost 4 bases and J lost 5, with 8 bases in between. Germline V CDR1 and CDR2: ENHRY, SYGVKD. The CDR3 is CAISAGETEAFF. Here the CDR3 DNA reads TGTGCCATCAGTGCGGGGGAGACTGAAGCTTTCTTT.

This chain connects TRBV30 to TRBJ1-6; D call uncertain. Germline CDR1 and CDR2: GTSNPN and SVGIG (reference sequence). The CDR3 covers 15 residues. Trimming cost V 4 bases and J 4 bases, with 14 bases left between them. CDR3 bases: TGTGCCTGGAACCAACGAGGGTTTTATAATTCACCCCTCCACTTT. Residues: CAWNQRGFYNSPLHF.

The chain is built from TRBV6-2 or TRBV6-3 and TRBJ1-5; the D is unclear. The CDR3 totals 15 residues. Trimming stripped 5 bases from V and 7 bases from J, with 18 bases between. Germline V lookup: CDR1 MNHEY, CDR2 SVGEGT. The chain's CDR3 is CASSDLSHPLQPQHF. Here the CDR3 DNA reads TGTGCCAGCAGTGACTTGAGCCACCCTCTACAGCCCCAGCATTTT.

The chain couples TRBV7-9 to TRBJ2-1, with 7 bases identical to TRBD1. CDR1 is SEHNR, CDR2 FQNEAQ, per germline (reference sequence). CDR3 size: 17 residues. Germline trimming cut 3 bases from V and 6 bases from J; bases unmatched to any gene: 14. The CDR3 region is CASSLGTGAGQGNEQFF. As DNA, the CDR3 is TGTGCCAGCAGCTTGGGAACAGGGGCAGGTCAGGGCAATGAGCAGTTCTTC. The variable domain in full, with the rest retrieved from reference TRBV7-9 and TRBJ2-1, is DTGVSQNPRHKITKRGQNVTFRCDPISEHNRLYWYRQTLGQGPEFLTYFQNEAQLEKSRLLSDRFSAERPKGSFSTLEIQRTEQGDSAMYLCASSLGTGAGQGNEQFFGPGTRLTVL.

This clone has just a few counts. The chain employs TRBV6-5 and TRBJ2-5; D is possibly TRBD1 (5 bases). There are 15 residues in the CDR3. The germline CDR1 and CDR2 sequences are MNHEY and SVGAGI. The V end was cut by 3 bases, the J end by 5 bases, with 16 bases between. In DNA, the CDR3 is TGTGCCAGCAGTTATTGGACACACAATCGGGAGACCCAGTACTTC. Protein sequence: CASSYWTHNRETQYF.

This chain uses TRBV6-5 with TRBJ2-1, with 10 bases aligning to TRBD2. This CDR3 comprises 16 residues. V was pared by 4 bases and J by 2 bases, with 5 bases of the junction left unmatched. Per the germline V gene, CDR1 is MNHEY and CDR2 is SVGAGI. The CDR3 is CASSSRTSGPYNEQFF. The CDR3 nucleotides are TGTGCCAGCAGTTCCCGGACTAGCGGACCCTACAATGAGCAGTTCTTC.

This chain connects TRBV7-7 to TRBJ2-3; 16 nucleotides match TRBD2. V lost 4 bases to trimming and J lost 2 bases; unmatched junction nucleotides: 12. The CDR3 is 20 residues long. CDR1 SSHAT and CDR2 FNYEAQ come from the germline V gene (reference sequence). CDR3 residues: CASSSPPGLAGGSATDTQYF. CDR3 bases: TGTGCCAGCAGCTCACCCCCGGGACTAGCGGGAGGGTCCGCCACAGATACGCAGTATTTT.

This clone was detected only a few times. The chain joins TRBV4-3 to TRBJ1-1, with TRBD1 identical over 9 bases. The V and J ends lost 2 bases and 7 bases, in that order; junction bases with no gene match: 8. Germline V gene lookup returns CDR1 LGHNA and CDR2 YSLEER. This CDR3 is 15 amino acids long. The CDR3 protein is CASSQLGQGLLEAFF. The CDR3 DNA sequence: TGCGCCAGCAGCCAACTGGGACAGGGTCTTCTTGAAGCTTTCTTT.

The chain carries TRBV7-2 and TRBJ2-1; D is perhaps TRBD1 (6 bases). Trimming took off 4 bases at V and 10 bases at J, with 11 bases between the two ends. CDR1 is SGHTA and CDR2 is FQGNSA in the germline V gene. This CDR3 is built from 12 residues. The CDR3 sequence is CASSYTGNEQFF. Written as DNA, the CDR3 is TGTGCCAGCAGCTATACAGGGAACGAGCAGTTCTTC.

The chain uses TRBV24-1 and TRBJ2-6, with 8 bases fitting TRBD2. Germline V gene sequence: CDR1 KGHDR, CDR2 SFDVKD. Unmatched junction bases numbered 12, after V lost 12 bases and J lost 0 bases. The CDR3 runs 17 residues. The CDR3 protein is CASGGSGLSSGANVLTF. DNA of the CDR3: TGTGCCTCGGGGGGGTCCGGGCTTAGCTCTGGGGCCAACGTCCTGACTTTC.

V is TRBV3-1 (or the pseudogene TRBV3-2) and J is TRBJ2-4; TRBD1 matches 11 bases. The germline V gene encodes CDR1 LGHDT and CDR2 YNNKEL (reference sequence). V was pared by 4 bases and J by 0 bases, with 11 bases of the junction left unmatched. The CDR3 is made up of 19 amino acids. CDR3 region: CASSRRTGGAGLAKNIQYF. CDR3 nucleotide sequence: TGTGCCAGCAGCCGACGGACAGGGGGCGCGGGACTAGCCAAAAACATTCAGTACTTC.

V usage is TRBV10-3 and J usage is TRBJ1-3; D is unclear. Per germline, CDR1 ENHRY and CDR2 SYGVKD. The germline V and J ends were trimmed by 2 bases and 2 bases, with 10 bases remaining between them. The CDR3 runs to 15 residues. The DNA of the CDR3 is TGTGCCATCAGTGAGAATCGCGGGGCTGGAAACACCATATATTTT. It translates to CAISENRGAGNTIYF.

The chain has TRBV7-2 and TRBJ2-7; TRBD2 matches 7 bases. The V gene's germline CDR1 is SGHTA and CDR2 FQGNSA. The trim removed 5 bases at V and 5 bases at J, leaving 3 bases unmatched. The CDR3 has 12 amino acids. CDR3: CASSGGVNEQYF. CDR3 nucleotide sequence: TGTGCCAGCAGCGGGGGGGTCAACGAGCAGTACTTC. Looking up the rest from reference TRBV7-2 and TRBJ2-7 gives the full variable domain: GAGVSQSPSNKVTEKGKDVELRCDPISGHTALYWYRQSLGQGLEFLIYFQGNSAPDKSGLPSDRFSAERTGGSVSTLTIQRTQQEDSAVYLCASSGGVNEQYFGPGTRLTVT.

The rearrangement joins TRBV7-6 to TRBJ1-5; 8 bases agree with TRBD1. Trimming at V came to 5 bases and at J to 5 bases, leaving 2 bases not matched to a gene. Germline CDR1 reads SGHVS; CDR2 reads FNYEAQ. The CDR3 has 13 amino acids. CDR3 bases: TGTGCCAGCAGCCAGGGACAGGATCAGCCCCAGCATTTT. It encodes CASSQGQDQPQHF.

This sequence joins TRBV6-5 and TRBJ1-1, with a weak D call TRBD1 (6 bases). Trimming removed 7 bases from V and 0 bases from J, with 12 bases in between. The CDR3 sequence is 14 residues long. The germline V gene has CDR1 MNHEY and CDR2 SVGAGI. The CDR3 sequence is CASTDRIMNTEAFF. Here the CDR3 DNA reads TGTGCCAGCACCGACAGGATAATGAACACTGAAGCTTTCTTT.

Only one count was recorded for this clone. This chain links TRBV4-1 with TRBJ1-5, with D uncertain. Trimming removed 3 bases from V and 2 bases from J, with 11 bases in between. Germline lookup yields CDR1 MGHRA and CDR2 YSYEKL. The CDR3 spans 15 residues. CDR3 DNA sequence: TGCGCCAGCAGCCATCTCACTAGGGGCAATCAGCCCCAGCATTTT. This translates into CASSHLTRGNQPQHF.

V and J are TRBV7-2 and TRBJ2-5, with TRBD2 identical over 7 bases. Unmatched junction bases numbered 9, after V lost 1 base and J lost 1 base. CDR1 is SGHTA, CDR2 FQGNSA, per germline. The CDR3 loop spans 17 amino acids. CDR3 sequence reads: CASSLGGRESGQETQYF. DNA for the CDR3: TGTGCCAGCAGCTTAGGTGGGAGGGAGTCGGGCCAAGAGACCCAGTACTTC.